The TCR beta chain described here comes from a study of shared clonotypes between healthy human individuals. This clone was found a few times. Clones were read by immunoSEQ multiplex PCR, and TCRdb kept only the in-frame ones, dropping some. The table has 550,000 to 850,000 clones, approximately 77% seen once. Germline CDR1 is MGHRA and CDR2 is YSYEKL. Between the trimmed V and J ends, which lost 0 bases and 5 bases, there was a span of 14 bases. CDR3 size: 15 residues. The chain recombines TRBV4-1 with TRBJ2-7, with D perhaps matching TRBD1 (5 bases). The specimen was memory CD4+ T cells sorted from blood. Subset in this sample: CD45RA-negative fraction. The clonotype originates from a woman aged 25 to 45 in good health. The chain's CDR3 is CASSQDLHRSDEQYF. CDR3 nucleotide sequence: TGCGCCAGCAGCCAAGATCTACACAGGAGCGACGAGCAGTACTTC.